What follows are 13 T cell receptor beta chains derived from one specimen sequenced in a study of blood T cell repertoires in COVID-19. Clones were sequenced by immunoSEQ multiplex PCR, and TCRdb holds only the in-frame ones, with some missing. The table has hundreds of thousands of clones, around 86% seen once. The source material was PBMCs or T cells enriched from blood (not recorded which). The receptor set was obtained from a woman aged 45-65 years who had recovered from COVID-19.

The rearrangement links TRBV4-3 to TRBJ2-5, with 8 bases identical to TRBD2. The length of the CDR3 is 15 residues. Trimming removed 1 base from V and 2 bases from J; junction bases left unmatched: 3. Germline V lookup: CDR1 LGHNA, CDR2 YSLEER. CDR3 bases: TGCGCCAGCAGCCAAGTATCGGGGGGGCAAGAGACCCAGTACTTC. It specifies CASSQVSGGQETQYF.

A remark on this clone: Other DNA sequences within the sample encode an identical CDR3. This chain connects TRBV5-4 to TRBJ1-2, with D uncertain. V lost 0 bases and J 4 bases, leaving 13 bases between the germline ends. CDR3 length equals 15 residues. The germline V gene has CDR1 SGHNT and CDR2 YYREEE (reference sequence). The CDR3 protein is CASSLGALEGYGYTF. As DNA, the CDR3 is TGTGCCAGCAGCTTGGGAGCCCTCGAGGGCTATGGCTACACCTTC.

The V and J genes are TRBV9 and TRBJ2-1; 11 bases are a match to TRBD2. The CDR3 is 14 amino acids. Trimming removed 4 bases from V and 5 bases from J; junction bases left unmatched: 2. Germline values: CDR1 SGDLS, CDR2 YYNGEE. In DNA, the CDR3 is TGTGCCAGCAGCCTAGCGGGGGGTAACAATGAGCAGTTCTTC. This translates into CASSLAGGNNEQFF. The whole variable domain, remainder taken from reference TRBV9 and TRBJ2-1, is DSGVTQTPKHLITATGQRVTLRCSPRSGDLSVYWYQQSLDQGLQFLIQYYNGEERAKGNILERFSAQQFPDLHSELNLSSLELGDSALYFCASSLAGGNNEQFFGPGTRLTVL.

V gene TRBV5-8 combines with J gene TRBJ1-1, with D perhaps TRBD1 (5 bases). Germline V CDR1 and CDR2: SGHTS, YDEGEE. This CDR3 comprises 13 residues. The V and J ends lost 2 bases and 4 bases respectively, with 9 bases between them. The CDR3 DNA is TGTGCCAGCAGCTTTGTCGGGGGCACTGAAGCTTTCTTT. As protein: CASSFVGGTEAFF.

The rearrangement links TRBV7-8 to TRBJ2-3; 7 bases map to TRBD2. This CDR3 contains 15 residues. V shed 6 bases and J 1 base; nucleotides not matched to a gene: 7. The V gene's germline CDR1 is SGHVS and CDR2 FQNEAQ. CDR3 protein: CASSSSRGGTDTQYF. CDR3 DNA sequence: TGTGCCAGCAGTTCTTCTCGGGGGGGCACAGATACGCAGTATTTT.

V usage is TRBV6-5 and J usage is TRBJ1-1; 7 nucleotides align to TRBD1. V lost 2 bases and J lost 2; bases outside the gene matches: 2. The CDR3 spans 14 residues. Germline lookup yields CDR1 MNHEY and CDR2 SVGAGI. Here the CDR3 reads CASSYRQGNTEAFF. CDR3 sequence (DNA): TGTGCCAGCAGTTACCGACAGGGTAACACTGAAGCTTTCTTT.

The chain has TRBV5-1 and TRBJ1-2; D gene unclear. Trimming stripped 5 bases from V and 3 bases from J, with 11 bases between. Germline CDR1 and CDR2: SGHRS and YFSETQ. The CDR3 totals 13 residues. This chain's CDR3 is CASRPRVDYGYTF. DNA for the CDR3: TGCGCCAGCAGACCGAGGGTCGACTATGGCTACACCTTC.

This clone was seen only a few times. This chain connects TRBV11-3 to TRBJ2-5; TRBD2 is a possible D gene (7 bases). The V and J ends lost 0 bases and 5 bases respectively, with 19 bases between them. The CDR3 is made up of 17 amino acids. The germline V gene has CDR1 SGHNT and CDR2 YENEEA. The CDR3 nucleotides are TGTGCCAGCAGCTTAGAGGGGCGACTAGCCGGGGGCGAGACCCAGTACTTC. Translation: CASSLEGRLAGGETQYF.

V and J are TRBV21-1 and TRBJ1-2. TRBV21-1 is marked as a pseudogene. CDR3 size: 16 residues. The CDR3 spells CASSKGRGIYGHGYTF. The CDR3 DNA reads TGTGCCAGCAGCAAGGGGAGGGGCATATACGGTCATGGCTACACCTTC.

This clone was seen only once. The chain joins TRBV5-6 to TRBJ2-7, with 7 nucleotides matching TRBD1. This CDR3 spans 15 amino acids. V dropped 4 bases and J dropped 3; count of bases not matched to a gene: 10. Germline V gene lookup returns CDR1 SGHDT and CDR2 YYEEEE. The CDR3 bases are TGTGCCAGCAGCGCTCTGGGGACAGTGGGCTACGAGCAGTACTTC. It codes for CASSALGTVGYEQYF.

This chain links TRBV15 with TRBJ1-6; D is unresolved. The germline gives CDR1 LNHNV, CDR2 YYDKDF (reference sequence). The CDR3 runs 13 residues. V lost 4 bases and J 8 bases, leaving 9 bases between the germline ends. The CDR3 nucleotides are TGTGCCACCAGCATCGCGCCGGATTCACCCCTCCACTTT. It codes for CATSIAPDSPLHF.

The rearrangement uses TRBV7-9 and TRBJ2-7; possibly TRBD2 for D (6 bases). Germline loops: CDR1 SEHNR, CDR2 FQNEAQ (reference sequence). The CDR3 length is 17 residues. Deletions cut 0 bases from V and 5 bases from J, with 20 bases between. CDR3 bases: TGTGCCAGCAGCTTAGCGGCCTGGCGGGACTCTTCTAACGAGCAGTACTTC. Its protein product is CASSLAAWRDSSNEQYF.

The chain couples TRBV27 to TRBJ2-7, with TRBD1 identical over 12 bases. The germline CDR1 and CDR2 sequences are MNHEY and SMNVEV (reference sequence). The trim removed 3 bases at V and 3 bases at J, leaving 3 bases unmatched. The CDR3 consists of 15 residues. The DNA for the CDR3 is TGTGCCAGCAGTTTGGGGACAGGGGGCATCTACGAGCAGTACTTC. Its protein is CASSLGTGGIYEQYF.